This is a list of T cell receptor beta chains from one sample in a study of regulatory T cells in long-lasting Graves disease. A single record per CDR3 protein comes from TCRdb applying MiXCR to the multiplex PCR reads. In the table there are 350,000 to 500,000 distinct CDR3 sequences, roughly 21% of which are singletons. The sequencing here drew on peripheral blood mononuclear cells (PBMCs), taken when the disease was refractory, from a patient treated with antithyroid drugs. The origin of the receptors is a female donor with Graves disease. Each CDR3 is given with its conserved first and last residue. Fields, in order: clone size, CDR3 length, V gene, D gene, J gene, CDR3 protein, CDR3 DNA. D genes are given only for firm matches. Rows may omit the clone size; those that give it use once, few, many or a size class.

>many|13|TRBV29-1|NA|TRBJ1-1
CSVVGAQNTEAFF
TGCAGCGTTGTGGGGGCACAGAACACTGAAGCTTTCTTT
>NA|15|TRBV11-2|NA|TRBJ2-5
CASSSLAGRGETQYF
TGTGCCAGCAGCTCGCTTGCGGGAAGAGGCGAGACCCAGTACTTC
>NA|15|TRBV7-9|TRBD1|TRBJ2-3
CASSRRTGSTDTQYF
TGTGCCAGCAGCCGAAGGACAGGGAGCACAGATACGCAGTATTTT
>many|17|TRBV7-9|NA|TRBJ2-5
CASSPGSSGGAPETQYF
TGTGCCAGCAGCCCAGGATCAAGCGGAGGAGCACCAGAGACCCAGTACTTC
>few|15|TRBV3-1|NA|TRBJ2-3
CASSQALRSTDTQYF
TGTGCCAGCAGCCAAGCTCTGAGAAGCACAGATACGCAGTATTTT
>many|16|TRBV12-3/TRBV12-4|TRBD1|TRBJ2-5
CASSLTPGQGQETQYF
TGTGCCAGCAGTTTAACACCGGGACAGGGGCAAGAGACCCAGTACTTC
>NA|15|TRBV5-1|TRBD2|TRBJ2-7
CASSPSSGASYEQYF
TGCGCCAGCAGCCCATCTAGCGGGGCCTCCTACGAGCAGTACTTC
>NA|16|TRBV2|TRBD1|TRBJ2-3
CASSEAWTGGTDTQYF
TGTGCCAGCAGTGAAGCCTGGACAGGGGGCACAGATACGCAGTATTTT
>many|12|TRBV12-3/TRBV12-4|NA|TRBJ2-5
CASSLRVMDQYF
TGTGCCAGCAGCCTCAGGGTTATGGACCAGTACTTC
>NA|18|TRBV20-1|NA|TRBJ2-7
CSARDLFLDTWRTYEQYF
TGCAGTGCTAGAGATCTGTTTTTGGACACCTGGCGTACCTACGAGCAGTACTTC
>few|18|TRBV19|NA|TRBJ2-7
CASSIVGQGRSLGYEQYF
TGTGCCAGTAGTATCGTGGGACAAGGGCGTTCCTTGGGCTACGAGCAGTACTTC
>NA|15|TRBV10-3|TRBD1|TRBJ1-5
CAISPDRGSNQPQHF
TGTGCCATCAGCCCGGACAGGGGCAGCAATCAGCCCCAGCATTTT
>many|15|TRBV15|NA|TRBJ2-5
CATSRVWDTQETQYF
TGTGCCACCAGCAGAGTGTGGGACACCCAAGAGACCCAGTACTTC
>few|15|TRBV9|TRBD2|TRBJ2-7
CASSSRLAPYNEQYF
TGTGCCAGCAGCTCCAGACTAGCGCCTTACAACGAGCAGTACTTC
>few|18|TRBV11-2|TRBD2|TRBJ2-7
CASSLGLAGGPEGHEQYF
TGTGCCAGCAGCTTAGGACTAGCGGGAGGGCCAGAAGGGCACGAGCAGTACTTC
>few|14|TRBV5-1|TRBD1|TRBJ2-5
CASSGRGRTETQYF
TGCGCCAGCAGTGGCAGGGGGCGTACAGAGACCCAGTACTTC
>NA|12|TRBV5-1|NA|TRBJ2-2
CASPLWPGELFF
TGCGCCAGCCCTTTATGGCCCGGGGAGCTGTTTTTT
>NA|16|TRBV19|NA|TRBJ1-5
CASSLRGAPPDQPQHF
TGTGCCAGTAGTCTGAGGGGAGCACCTCCCGATCAGCCCCAGCATTTT
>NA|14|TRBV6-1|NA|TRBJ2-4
CASSESGGENIQYF
TGTGCCAGCAGTGAAAGTGGGGGCGAAAACATTCAGTACTTC
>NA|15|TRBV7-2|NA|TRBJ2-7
CASSLGRRDLYEQYF
TGTGCCAGCAGCTTAGGCCGGAGGGACCTTTACGAGCAGTACTTC
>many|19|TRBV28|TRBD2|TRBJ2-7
CASSFPIGTSGSKRYEQYF
TGTGCCAGCAGTTTCCCTATCGGGACTAGCGGGAGTAAAAGGTACGAGCAGTACTTC
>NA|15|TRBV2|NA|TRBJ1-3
CASNWGAAPGNTIYF
TGTGCCAGCAACTGGGGGGCCGCCCCTGGAAACACCATATATTTT
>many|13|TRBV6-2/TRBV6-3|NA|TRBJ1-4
CASKGVANEKLFF
TGTGCCAGCAAGGGGGTGGCTAATGAAAAACTGTTTTTT
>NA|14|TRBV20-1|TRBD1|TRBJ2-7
CSAGTDGSSYEQYF
TGCAGTGCTGGGACAGATGGTAGCTCCTACGAGCAGTACTTC
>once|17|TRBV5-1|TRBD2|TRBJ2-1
CASSLVDSGRRYNEQFF
TGCGCCAGCAGCTTGGTTGATAGCGGGAGAAGGTACAATGAGCAGTTCTTC
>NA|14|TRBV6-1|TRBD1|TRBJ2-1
CASWPGQGYNEQFF
TGTGCCAGCTGGCCGGGACAGGGCTACAATGAGCAGTTCTTC